The rows below give T cell receptor beta chains drawn from one sample of a study of chemoradiotherapy in HPV16-positive cancers. Libraries were prepared by immunoSEQ multiplex PCR; TCRdb keeps only in-frame clonotypes and omits some of them. The repertoire holds around 3,400 clones, with nearly 90% as singletons. Specimen: tumor tissue, collected from a patient who underwent chemoradiotherapy. Receptor source: a human donor with HPV-associated anogenital cancer. Each CDR3 is given with its conserved first and last residue. A D gene is named only where the DNA matches it firmly. Not every row has a clone size; where given, it reads once, few, many or a size class.

D gene	V gene	clone size	J gene	CDR3 DNA	CDR3 protein
NA	TRBV6-5	NA	TRBJ2-1	TGTGCCAGCAGTTACTCGATAACGCCTGGGGGTGAGCAGTTCTTC	CASSYSITPGGEQFF
NA	TRBV4-1	NA	TRBJ2-1	TGCGCCAGCAGCCCCATCGCGCTGAGGTCCTACAATGAGCAGTTCTTC	CASSPIALRSYNEQFF
NA	TRBV18	NA	TRBJ1-5	TGTGCCAGCTCACCTGGTAGCAATCAGCCCCAGCATTTT	CASSPGSNQPQHF
NA	TRBV9	NA	TRBJ2-6	TGTGCCAGCAGCGGGAGTTTTGGGGTAGGAGGGGCCAACGTCCTGACTTTC	CASSGSFGVGGANVLTF
TRBD2	TRBV11-1	NA	TRBJ2-3	TGTGCCAGCAGCTTAAGTGGTCCCCGGATAGCGGGTGGCACGCAGTATTTT	CASSLSGPRIAGGTQYF
TRBD1	TRBV6-4	NA	TRBJ2-3	TGTGCCAGCAGTGACCGACAGGGGTCAGATACGCAGTATTTT	CASSDRQGSDTQYF
NA	TRBV13	NA	TRBJ2-7	TGTGCCAGCAGCTTAGGCCTAGCCTCCTACGAGCAGTACTTC	CASSLGLASYEQYF
TRBD1	TRBV4-3	NA	TRBJ2-1	TGCGCCAGCAGCCAAGATCCGGGGACAGGGGCGGGTGAGCAGTTCTTC	CASSQDPGTGAGEQFF
NA	TRBV20-1	NA	TRBJ2-7	TGCAGTGCTAGAGTCCCGGGGGAGCAGTACTTC	CSARVPGEQYF
NA	TRBV6-6	NA	TRBJ1-1	TGTGCCAGCAGTCAACAGGGAGCCACTGAAGCTTTCTTT	CASSQQGATEAFF
TRBD1	TRBV11-1	once	TRBJ1-2	TGTGCCAGCAGCTTAGCGCCGTCCGAACAGGGGGGCTATGGCTACACCTTC	CASSLAPSEQGGYGYTF
TRBD2	TRBV28	NA	TRBJ2-5	TGTGCCAGCAGCAAGGGCGGACTAGCGGGAGGGCGTCTTTTTACGGAGACCCAGTACTTC	CASSKGGLAGGRLFTETQYF
NA	TRBV4-3	NA	TRBJ2-1	TGCGCCAGCAGCCAAGATAACGTAGAATACAATGAGCAGTTCTTC	CASSQDNVEYNEQFF
NA	TRBV29-1	NA	TRBJ2-1	TGCAGCGTTGAAGTTGACAACCGTGGAGAGGTGCAGTTCTTC	CSVEVDNRGEVQFF